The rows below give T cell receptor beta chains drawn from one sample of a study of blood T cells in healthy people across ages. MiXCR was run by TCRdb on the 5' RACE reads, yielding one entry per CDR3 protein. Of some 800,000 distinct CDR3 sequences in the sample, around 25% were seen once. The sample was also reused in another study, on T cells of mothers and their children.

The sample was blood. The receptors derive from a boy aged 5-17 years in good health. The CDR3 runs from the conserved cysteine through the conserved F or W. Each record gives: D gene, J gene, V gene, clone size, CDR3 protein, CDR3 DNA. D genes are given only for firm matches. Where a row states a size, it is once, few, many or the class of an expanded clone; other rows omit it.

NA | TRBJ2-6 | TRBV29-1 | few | CSVVFAGTSGANVLTF | TGCAGCGTTGTGTTTGCAGGGACCTCTGGGGCCAACGTCCTGACTTTC
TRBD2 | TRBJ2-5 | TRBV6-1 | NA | CASSEAARASGSGETQYF | TGTGCCAGCAGTGAAGCGGCTCGGGCTAGCGGGAGTGGGGAGACCCAGTACTTC
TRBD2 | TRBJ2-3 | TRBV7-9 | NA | CATSTSGPSTDTQYF | TGTGCCACCTCGACTAGCGGACCGAGCACAGATACGCAGTATTTT
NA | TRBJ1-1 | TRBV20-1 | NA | CSARRISPEPNTEAFF | TGCAGTGCTAGACGGATAAGCCCGGAACCGAACACTGAAGCTTTCTTT
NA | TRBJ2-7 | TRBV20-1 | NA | CSARGDNTFSYEQYF | TGCAGTGCTCGAGGGGACAACACTTTCTCCTACGAGCAGTACTTC
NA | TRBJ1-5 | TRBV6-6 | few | CASTGQENQPQHF | TGTGCCAGCACCGGGCAGGAGAATCAGCCCCAGCATTTT
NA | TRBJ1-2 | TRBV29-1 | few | CSVLDSYGYTF | TGCAGCGTACTGGACAGCTATGGCTACACCTTC
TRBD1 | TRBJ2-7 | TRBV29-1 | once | CSVESGGHEQYF | TGCAGCGTTGAATCAGGGGGACACGAGCAGTACTTC
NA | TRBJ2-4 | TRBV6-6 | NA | CASMPSLAKNIQYF | TGTGCCAGCATGCCATCTTTAGCCAAAAACATTCAGTACTTC
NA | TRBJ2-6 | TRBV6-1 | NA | CASNRGGGLRQLSGANVLTF | TGTGCCAGCAACCGAGGAGGGGGGCTGAGACAATTATCTGGGGCCAACGTCCTGACTTTC
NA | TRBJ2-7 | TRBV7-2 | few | CASSLTGYYEQYF | TGTGCCAGCAGCCTTACAGGGTACTACGAGCAGTACTTC
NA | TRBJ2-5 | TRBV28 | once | CASSGNSNSKETQYF | TGTGCCAGCAGCGGGAACAGTAATTCGAAAGAGACCCAGTACTTC
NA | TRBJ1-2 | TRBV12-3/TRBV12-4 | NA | CASSLLRDYGYTF | TGTGCCAGCAGTTTACTCAGGGACTATGGCTACACCTTC
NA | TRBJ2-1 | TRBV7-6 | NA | CASSGMVGVDEQFF | TGTGCCAGCAGTGGAATGGTGGGCGTCGATGAGCAGTTCTTC
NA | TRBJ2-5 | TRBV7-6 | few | CASSLASVKGTQYF | TGTGCCAGCAGCTTAGCGTCGGTGAAGGGGACCCAGTACTTC
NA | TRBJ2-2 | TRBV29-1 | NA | CSVSYRAAGELFF | TGCAGCGTTTCTTACAGGGCGGCCGGGGAGCTGTTTTTT
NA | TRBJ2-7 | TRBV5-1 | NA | CASSFIGGGTYEQYF | TGCGCCAGCAGCTTTATCGGAGGGGGAACTTACGAGCAGTACTTC